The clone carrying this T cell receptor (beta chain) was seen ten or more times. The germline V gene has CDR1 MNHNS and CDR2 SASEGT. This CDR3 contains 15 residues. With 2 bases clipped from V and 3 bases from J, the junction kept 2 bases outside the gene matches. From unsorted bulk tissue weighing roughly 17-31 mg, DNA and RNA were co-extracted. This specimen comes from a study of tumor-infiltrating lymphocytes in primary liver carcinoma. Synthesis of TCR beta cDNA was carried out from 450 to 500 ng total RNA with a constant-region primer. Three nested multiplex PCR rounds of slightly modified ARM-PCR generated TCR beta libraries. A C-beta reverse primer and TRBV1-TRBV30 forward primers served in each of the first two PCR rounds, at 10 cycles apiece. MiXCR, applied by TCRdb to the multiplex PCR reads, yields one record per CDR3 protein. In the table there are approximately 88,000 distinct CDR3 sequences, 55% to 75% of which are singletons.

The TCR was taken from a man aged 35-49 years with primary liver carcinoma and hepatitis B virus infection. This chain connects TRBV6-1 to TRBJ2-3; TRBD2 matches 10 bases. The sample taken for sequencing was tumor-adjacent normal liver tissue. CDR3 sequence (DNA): TGTGCCAGCAGTGAACTAGCGGGAGAGACAGATACGCAGTATTTT. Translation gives CASSELAGETDTQYF.